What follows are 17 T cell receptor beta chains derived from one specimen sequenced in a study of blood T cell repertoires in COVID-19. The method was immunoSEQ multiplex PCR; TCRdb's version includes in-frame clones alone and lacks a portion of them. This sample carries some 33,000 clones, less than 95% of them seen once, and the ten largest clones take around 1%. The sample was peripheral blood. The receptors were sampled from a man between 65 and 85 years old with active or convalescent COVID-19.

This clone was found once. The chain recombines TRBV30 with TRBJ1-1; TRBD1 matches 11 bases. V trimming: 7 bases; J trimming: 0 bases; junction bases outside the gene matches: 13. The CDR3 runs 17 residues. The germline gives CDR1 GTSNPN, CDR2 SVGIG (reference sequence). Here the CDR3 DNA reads TGTGCCTATAACTCGGGACAGGGGGGCATTATGAACACTGAAGCTTTCTTT. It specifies CAYNSGQGGIMNTEAFF.

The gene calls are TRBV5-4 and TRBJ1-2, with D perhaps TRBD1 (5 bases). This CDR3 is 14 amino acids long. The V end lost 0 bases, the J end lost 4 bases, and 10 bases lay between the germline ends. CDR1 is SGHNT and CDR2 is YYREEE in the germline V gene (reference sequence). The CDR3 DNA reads TGTGCCAGCAGCTTGGAGGGCAGGGCCTATGGCTACACCTTC. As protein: CASSLEGRAYGYTF.

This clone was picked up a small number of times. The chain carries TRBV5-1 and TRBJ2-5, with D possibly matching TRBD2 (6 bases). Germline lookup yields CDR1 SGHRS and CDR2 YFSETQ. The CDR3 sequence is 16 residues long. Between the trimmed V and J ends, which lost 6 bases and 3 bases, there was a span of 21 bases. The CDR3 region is CASTPIPTSGEETQYF. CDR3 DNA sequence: TGCGCCAGCACCCCGATTCCGACTAGTGGAGAAGAGACCCAGTACTTC.

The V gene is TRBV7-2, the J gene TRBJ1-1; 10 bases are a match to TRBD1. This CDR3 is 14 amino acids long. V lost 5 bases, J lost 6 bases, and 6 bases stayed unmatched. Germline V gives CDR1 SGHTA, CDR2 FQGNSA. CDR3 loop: CASSLRDRGSEAFF. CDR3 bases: TGTGCCAGCAGCCTAAGGGACAGGGGATCTGAAGCTTTCTTT.

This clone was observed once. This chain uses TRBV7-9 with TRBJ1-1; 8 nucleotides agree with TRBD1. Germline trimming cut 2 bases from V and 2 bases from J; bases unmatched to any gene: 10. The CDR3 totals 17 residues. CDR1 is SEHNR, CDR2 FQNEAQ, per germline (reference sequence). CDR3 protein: CASSLTKGQGSNTEAFF. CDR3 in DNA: TGTGCCAGCAGCTTAACGAAAGGACAGGGTTCAAACACTGAAGCTTTCTTT.

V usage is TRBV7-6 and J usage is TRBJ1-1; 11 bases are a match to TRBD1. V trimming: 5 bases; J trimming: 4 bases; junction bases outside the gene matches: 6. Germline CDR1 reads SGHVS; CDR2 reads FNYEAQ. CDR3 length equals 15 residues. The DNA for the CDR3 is TGTGCCAGCAGCAAAGGACAGGGGGCCTTCACTGAAGCTTTCTTT. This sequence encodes CASSKGQGAFTEAFF.

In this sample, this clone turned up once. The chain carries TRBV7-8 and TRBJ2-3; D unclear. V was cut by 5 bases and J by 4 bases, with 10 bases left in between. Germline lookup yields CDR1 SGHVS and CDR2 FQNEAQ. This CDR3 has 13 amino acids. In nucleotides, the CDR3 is TGTGCCAGCAGCCTCAGGTTCGCAGATACGCAGTATTTT. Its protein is CASSLRFADTQYF.

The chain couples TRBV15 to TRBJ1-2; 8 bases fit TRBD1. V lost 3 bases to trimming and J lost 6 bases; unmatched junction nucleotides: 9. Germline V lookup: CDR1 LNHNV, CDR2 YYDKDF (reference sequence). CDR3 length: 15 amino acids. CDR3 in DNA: TGTGCCACCAGCAGGGGTAGGACAGGGATTGATGGCTACACCTTC. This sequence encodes CATSRGRTGIDGYTF.

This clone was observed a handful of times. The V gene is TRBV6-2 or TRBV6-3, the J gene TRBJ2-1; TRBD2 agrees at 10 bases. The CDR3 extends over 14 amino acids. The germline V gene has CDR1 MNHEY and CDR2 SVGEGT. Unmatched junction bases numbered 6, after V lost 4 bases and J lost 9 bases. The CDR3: CASSWTSGISEQFF. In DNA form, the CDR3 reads TGTGCCAGCAGTTGGACTAGCGGTATATCTGAGCAGTTCTTC.

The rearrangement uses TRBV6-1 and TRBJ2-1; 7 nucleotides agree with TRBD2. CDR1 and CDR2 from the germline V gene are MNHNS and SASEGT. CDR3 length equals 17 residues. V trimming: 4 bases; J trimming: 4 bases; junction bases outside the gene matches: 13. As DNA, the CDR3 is TGTGCCAGCAGTGGCATATTGGGGGAGGGACGGTACAATGAGCAGTTCTTC. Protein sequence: CASSGILGEGRYNEQFF.

CDR3 coding DNA: TGTGCCAGTAGCAGTAGCGGGGGTATTGCAGATACGCAGTATTTT. Translated, it gives CASSSSGGIADTQYF. The rearrangement joins TRBV19 to TRBJ2-3, with TRBD2 matching 9 bases. Germline V lookup: CDR1 LNHDA, CDR2 SQIVND (reference sequence). J was trimmed by 4 bases and V by 6 bases; bases with no gene match: 8. The CDR3 covers 15 residues.

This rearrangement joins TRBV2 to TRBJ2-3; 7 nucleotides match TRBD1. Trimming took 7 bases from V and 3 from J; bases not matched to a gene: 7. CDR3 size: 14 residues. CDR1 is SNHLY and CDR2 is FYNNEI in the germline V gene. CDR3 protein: CASKEGATTDTQYF. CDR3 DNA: TGTGCCAGCAAAGAGGGGGCGACGACAGATACGCAGTATTTT.

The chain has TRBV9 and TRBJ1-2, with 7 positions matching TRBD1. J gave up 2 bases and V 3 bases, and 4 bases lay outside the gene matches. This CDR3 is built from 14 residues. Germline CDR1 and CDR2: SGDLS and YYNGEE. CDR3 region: CASSDRGINYGYTF. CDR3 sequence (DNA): TGTGCCAGCAGCGACAGGGGCATCAACTATGGCTACACCTTC.

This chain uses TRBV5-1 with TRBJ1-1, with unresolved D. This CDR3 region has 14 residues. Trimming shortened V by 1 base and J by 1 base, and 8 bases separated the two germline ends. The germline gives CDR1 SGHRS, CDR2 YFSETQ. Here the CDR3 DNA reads TGCGCCAGCAGCTTGACAGTTTCGAACACTGAAGCTTTCTTT. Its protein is CASSLTVSNTEAFF.

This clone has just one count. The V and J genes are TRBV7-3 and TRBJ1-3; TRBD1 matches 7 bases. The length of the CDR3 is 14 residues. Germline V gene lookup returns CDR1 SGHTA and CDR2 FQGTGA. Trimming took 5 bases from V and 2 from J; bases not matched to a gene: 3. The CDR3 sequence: CASSVQGPGNTIYF. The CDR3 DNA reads TGTGCCAGCAGCGTACAGGGGCCTGGAAACACCATATATTTT.

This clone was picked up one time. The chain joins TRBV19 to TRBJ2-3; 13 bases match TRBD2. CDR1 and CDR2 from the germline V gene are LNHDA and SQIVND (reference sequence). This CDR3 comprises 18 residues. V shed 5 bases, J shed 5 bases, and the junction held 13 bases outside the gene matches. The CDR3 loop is CASSARTLAGGRGDTQYF. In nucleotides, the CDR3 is TGTGCCAGTAGTGCAAGAACACTAGCGGGAGGGAGAGGAGATACGCAGTATTTT.

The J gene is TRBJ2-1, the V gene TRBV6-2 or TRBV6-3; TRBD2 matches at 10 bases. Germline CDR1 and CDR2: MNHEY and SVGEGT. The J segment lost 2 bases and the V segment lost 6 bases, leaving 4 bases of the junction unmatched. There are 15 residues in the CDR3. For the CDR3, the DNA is TGTGCCAGCAGCCCTAGCGGGGGAGCCTACAATGAGCAGTTCTTC. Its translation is CASSPSGGAYNEQFF.